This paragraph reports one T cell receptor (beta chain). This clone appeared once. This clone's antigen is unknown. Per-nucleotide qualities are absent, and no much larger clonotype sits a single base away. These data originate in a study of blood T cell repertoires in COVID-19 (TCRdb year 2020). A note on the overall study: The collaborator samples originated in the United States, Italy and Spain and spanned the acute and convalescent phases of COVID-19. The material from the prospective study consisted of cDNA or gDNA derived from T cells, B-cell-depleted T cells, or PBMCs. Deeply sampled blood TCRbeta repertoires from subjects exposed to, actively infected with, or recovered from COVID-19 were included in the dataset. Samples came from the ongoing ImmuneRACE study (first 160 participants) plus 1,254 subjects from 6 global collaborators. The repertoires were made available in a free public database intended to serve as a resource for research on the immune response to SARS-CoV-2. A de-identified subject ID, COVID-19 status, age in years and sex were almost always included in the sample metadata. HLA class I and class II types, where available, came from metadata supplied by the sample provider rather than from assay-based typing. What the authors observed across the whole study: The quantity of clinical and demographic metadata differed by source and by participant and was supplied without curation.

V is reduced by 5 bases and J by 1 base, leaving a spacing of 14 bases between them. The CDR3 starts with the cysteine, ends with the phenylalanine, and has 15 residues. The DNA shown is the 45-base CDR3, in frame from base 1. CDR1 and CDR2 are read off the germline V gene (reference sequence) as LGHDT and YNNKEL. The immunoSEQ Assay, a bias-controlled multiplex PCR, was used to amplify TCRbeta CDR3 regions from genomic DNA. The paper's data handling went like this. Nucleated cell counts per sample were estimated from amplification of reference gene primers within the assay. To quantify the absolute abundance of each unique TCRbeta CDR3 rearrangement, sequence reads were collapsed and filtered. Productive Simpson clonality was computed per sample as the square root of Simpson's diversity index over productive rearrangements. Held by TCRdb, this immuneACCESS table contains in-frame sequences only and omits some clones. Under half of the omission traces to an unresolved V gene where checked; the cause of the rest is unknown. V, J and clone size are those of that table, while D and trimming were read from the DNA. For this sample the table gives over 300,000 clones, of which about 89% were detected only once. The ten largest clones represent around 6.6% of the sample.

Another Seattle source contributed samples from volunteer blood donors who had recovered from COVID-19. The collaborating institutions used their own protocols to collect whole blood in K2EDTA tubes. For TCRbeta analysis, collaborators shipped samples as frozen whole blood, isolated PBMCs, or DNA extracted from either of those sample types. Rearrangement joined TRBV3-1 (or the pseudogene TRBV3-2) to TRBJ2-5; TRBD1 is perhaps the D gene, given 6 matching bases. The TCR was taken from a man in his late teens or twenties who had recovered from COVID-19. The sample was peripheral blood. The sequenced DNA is TGTGCCAGCAGCAGTACGACAGGACTCCAAGAGACCCAGTACTTC. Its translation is CASSSTTGLQETQYF.